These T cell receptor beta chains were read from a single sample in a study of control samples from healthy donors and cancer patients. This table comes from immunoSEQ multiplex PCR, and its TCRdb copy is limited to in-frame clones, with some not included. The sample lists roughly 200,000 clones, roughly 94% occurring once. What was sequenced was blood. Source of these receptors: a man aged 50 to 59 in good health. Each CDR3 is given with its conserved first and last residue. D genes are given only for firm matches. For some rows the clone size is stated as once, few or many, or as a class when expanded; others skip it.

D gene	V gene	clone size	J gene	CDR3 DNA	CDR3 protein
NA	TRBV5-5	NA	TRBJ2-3	TGTGCCAGCAGCTACATAGGTTGGCCCGGCACAGATACGCAGTATTTT	CASSYIGWPGTDTQYF
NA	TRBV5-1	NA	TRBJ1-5	TGCGCCAGCAGCGTAACCATGGGGCAGCCCCAGCATTTT	CASSVTMGQPQHF
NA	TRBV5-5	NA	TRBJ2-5	TGTGCCAGCAGCTTCCAGGGAGCCACGGAGACCCAGTACTTC	CASSFQGATETQYF
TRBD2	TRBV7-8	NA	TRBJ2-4	TGTGCCAGCAGCGTCCAGCCATCGGGGGGGGCCAAAAACATTCAGTACTTC	CASSVQPSGGAKNIQYF
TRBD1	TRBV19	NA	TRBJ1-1	TGTGCCAGTAGTATGATTTGGGCATGGGCAGGGGGCGAGAACACTGAAGCTTTCTTT	CASSMIWAWAGGENTEAFF
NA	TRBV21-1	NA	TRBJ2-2	TGTGCCAGCAGGGGGGGGGACCCGGCGTTCGTTAAGAACACCGGGGAGCTGTTTTTT	CASRGGDPAFVKNTGELFF
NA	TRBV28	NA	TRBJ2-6	TGTGCCAGCAGTTTCCCCGGGGCCAACGTCCTGACTTTC	CASSFPGANVLTF
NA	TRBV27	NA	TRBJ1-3	TGTGCCAGCCGCGGGTCCTCTGGAAACACCATATATTTT	CASRGSSGNTIYF
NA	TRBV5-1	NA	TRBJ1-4	TGCGCCAGCAGCTTGGTCGGGGGCGCAACTAATGAAAAACTGTTTTTT	CASSLVGGATNEKLFF
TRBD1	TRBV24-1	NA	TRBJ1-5	TGTGCCACCAGTGATCGGACAGGCCTGGGGCAGCCCCAGCATTTT	CATSDRTGLGQPQHF
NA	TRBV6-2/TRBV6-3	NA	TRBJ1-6	TGTGCCAGCAGTTGGGTGTCCTATAATTCACCCCTCCACTTT	CASSWVSYNSPLHF
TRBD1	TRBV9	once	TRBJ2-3	TGTGCCAGCAGCGAAAGGACAGGGCACACAGATACGCAGTATTTT	CASSERTGHTDTQYF
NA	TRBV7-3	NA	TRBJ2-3	TGTGCCAGCAGCCACCCTAAAGAGGATACGCAGTATTTT	CASSHPKEDTQYF
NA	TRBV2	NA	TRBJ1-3	TGTGCCAGCGAGAGTGGGTCTGGAAACACCATATATTTT	CASESGSGNTIYF
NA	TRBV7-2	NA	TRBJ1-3	TGTGCCAGCAGCTTGATTGGGTTCTCTGGAAACACCATATATTTT	CASSLIGFSGNTIYF
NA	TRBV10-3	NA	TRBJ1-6	TGTGCCACCAACGATCAGTATAATTCACCCCTCCACTTT	CATNDQYNSPLHF
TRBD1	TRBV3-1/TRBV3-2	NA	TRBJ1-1	TGTGCCAGCAGCCAACGCGACAGGGGCACTGAAGCTTTCTTT	CASSQRDRGTEAFF
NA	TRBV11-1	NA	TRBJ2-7	TGTGCCAGCAGTGGAGGGGGCCTTTCCTACGAGCAGTACTTC	CASSGGGLSYEQYF
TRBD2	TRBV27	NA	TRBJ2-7	TGTGCCAGCAGTGCCGGACTAGCGGGCTTTTGGGAGCAGTACTTC	CASSAGLAGFWEQYF
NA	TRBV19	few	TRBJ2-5	TGTGCCAGTAGTATAGGGTCCCGGCGGAAAGAGACCCAGTACTTC	CASSIGSRRKETQYF
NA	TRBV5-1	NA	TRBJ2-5	TGCGCCAGCAGTCCGGGCTCCACACAAGAGACCCAGTACTTC	CASSPGSTQETQYF
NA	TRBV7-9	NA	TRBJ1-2	TGTGCCAGCAGCTTAGGAATAGGGGCGGACTATGGCTACACCTTC	CASSLGIGADYGYTF
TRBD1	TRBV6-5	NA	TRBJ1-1	TGTGCCAGCAAACGACAGGGGGAGGCTTTCTTT	CASKRQGEAFF
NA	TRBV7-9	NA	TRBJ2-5	TGTGCCAGCAGCCTGGTAGAGACCCAGTACTTC	CASSLVETQYF
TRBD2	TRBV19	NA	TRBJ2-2	TGTGCCAGTAGTACCCCGAGCGGGGGGGCCACCGGGGAGCTGTTTTTT	CASSTPSGGATGELFF
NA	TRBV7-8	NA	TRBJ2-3	TGTGCCAGCAGCCCGCCCTCAGATACGCAGTATTTT	CASSPPSDTQYF
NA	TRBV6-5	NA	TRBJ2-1	TGTGCCAGCAGTCCTTCCCTTGCCGGCAATGAGCAGTTCTTC	CASSPSLAGNEQFF
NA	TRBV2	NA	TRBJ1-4	TGTGCCAGCAGTGACAGGTTGAATGAAAAACTGTTTTTT	CASSDRLNEKLFF
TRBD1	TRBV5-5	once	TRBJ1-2	TGTGCCAGCAGCTACGGACAGGGGGACTATGGCTACACCTTC	CASSYGQGDYGYTF
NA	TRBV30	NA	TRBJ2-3	TGTGCCTGGAGTCCGTATGCAGATACGCAGTATTTT	CAWSPYADTQYF
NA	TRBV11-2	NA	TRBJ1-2	TGTGCCAGCAGCTTAGAGGGCAAGGGCGACAGGTCCTTC	CASSLEGKGDRSF
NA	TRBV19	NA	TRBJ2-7	TGTGCCAGTAGTAATGAGTACGAGCAGTACTTC	CASSNEYEQYF
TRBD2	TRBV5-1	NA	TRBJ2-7	TGCGCCAGCGCTAGCGGGGGGAGACCCTACGAGCAGTACTTC	CASASGGRPYEQYF
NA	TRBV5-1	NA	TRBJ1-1	TGCGCCAGCAGAGGCTCTGAAGCTTTCTTT	CASRGSEAFF
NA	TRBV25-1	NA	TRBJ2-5	TGTGCCAGCAGTTCCCCTGGGGGGTACCAAGAGACCCAGTACTTC	CASSSPGGYQETQYF
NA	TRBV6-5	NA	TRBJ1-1	TGTGCCAGCAGTCCTGGGCAGCCCGGGAACACTGAAGCTTTCTTT	CASSPGQPGNTEAFF
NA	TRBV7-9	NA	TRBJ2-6	TGTGCCAGCAGTTCCGGTGGCTCTGGGGCCAACGTCCTGACTTTC	CASSSGGSGANVLTF
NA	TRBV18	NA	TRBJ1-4	TGTGCCAGCTCACCACGCCAGCAGGTCGGCGAAAAACTGTTTTTT	CASSPRQQVGEKLFF
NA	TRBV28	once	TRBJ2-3	TGTGCCAGCAGTGGGCGGGATACGCAGTATTTT	CASSGRDTQYF
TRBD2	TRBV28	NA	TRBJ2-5	TGTGCCAGCAGTACCCCAGGACTAGTCGGAGAGACCCAGTACTTC	CASSTPGLVGETQYF
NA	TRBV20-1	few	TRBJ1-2	TGCAGTGCTAGAGGAGGTATTGGCTACACCTTC	CSARGGIGYTF